Described below is a single T cell receptor (beta chain) sequence and its context. Recovered Cohort 3 donors showed two negative PCRs, clearance, or symptom resolution. This sample was taken from a study of blood T cell repertoires in COVID-19. Turning to the study itself: Acute-phase and convalescent COVID-19 samples originated in the United States, Italy and Spain.

Germline-derived CDR1 and CDR2 are MNHEY and SMNVEV (reference sequence). Trimming at V came to 6 bases and at J to 2 bases, leaving 7 bases not matched to a gene. The length of the CDR3 is 15 residues. Using immunoSEQ multiplex PCR, the repertoire was profiled, and TCRdb retains in-frame clones only, with some absent. The sample lists 450,000 to 500,000 clones; about 90% were seen once. The specimen was PBMCs or T cells enriched from blood (not recorded which). The chain joins TRBV27 to TRBJ2-1; TRBD1 matches 7 bases. This receptor was taken from a young woman who had recovered from COVID-19. The CDR3 DNA follows: TGTGCCAGCAGCTCCGACAGGGACCCCTACAATGAGCAGTTCTTC. Protein product: CASSSDRDPYNEQFF.